Listed here is a single TCR beta chain. What it binds is not known. The length of the CDR3 is 17 residues. Germline V lookup: CDR1 LNHDA, CDR2 SQIVND (reference sequence). Losses at the gene ends were 2 bases for V and 0 bases for J; bases not matched to a gene: 8. 13 Jbeta primers and 60 Vbeta primers were used for the PCR. In the source study's methods: Later reanalysis found roughly 80 million unique TCR beta chains, some 10 million of them shared. Profiled with immunoSEQ multiplex PCR; TCRdb holds only in-frame clones, not every one. The V and J calls and clone size were taken over from that table, and D and trimming were inferred from the DNA. The sample lists about 37,000 clones, approximately 79% seen once, with 10% in the top ten. This sample is part of a study of cytomegalovirus exposure and HLA in healthy donors. General study findings and limits: Sequencing had likely introduced a cluster of highly shared sequence variants as an artifact. Per a prior analysis, the majority of TCR beta V segments were productive roughly 87% or roughly 30% of the time.

The chain employs TRBV19 and TRBJ2-7; 9 bases map to TRBD2. This sequence was found in a woman aged 18-30 years in good health and CMV-seropositive. Sequencing was carried out using PBMCs. In DNA, the CDR3 is TGTGCCAGTAGTATAAGGCTAGCGGGAAAAAGCTCCTACGAGCAGTACTTC. It translates to CASSIRLAGKSSYEQYF.